Listed here are 9 T cell receptor beta chains from one sample, sequenced in a study of T cell clones after liver transplantation. Only in-frame clones appear in the TCRdb table, and some are missing; sequencing was by immunoSEQ multiplex PCR. This table has tens of thousands of clones, around 80% appearing once. The sample consisted of CD4+ T cells from blood, taken around 50 months after liver transplant. Every receptor here comes from a human patient who received a liver transplant. Some T cells may be the graft donor's.

The chain employs TRBV18 and TRBJ2-7; 8 positions agree with TRBD1. This CDR3 spans 16 amino acids. In germline, CDR1 is KGHSH, CDR2 LQKENI. Germline trimming cut 3 bases from V and 2 bases from J; bases unmatched to any gene: 9. The CDR3 is CASSPPTGQAAYEQYF. CDR3 coding DNA: TGTGCCAGCTCACCGCCGACGGGACAGGCAGCCTACGAGCAGTACTTC.

The chain uses TRBV30 and TRBJ1-2; no definite D call. The germline V gene has CDR1 GTSNPN and CDR2 SVGIG (reference sequence). This CDR3 region has 12 residues. V lost 4 bases, J lost 4 bases, and 10 bases lay in between. The CDR3 is CAWIEQGYGYTF. The CDR3 nucleotides are TGTGCCTGGATTGAGCAAGGCTATGGCTACACCTTC.

V and J are TRBV5-4 and TRBJ2-1; no reliable D call. The V end was cut by 0 bases, the J end by 4 bases, with 5 bases between. The germline CDR1 and CDR2 sequences are SGHNT and YYREEE (reference sequence). This CDR3 comprises 13 residues. CDR3 loop: CASSLASYNEQFF. In nucleotides, the CDR3 is TGTGCCAGCAGCTTGGCGAGTTACAATGAGCAGTTCTTC.

This rearrangement joins TRBV2 to TRBJ1-1; 9 bases are a match to TRBD1. Looked up from germline, CDR1 is SNHLY and CDR2 is FYNNEI. After removal of 6 bases from V and 5 bases from J, the junction contained 13 bases not matched to a gene. The CDR3 contains 16 residues. CDR3 protein: CASRDPGQGRLTEAFF. The CDR3 bases are TGTGCCAGCAGGGACCCCGGACAGGGGCGCTTGACTGAAGCTTTCTTT.

The chain is built from TRBV7-2 and TRBJ1-5; D might be TRBD1 (5 bases). This CDR3 spans 14 amino acids. Germline CDR1 and CDR2: SGHTA and FQGNSA. V was cut by 0 bases and J by 3 bases, with 6 bases left in between. CDR3 DNA sequence: TGTGCCAGCAGCTTAGCCAGGGTCAATCAGCCCCAGCATTTT. It is translated as CASSLARVNQPQHF.

This chain connects TRBV27 to TRBJ2-1, with D unresolved. Trimming pared 6 bases from V and 13 bases from J, leaving 13 bases between. Germline assignment: CDR1 MNHEY and CDR2 SMNVEV (reference sequence). CDR3 length equals 11 residues. DNA for the CDR3: TGTGCCAGCAGCCGGCTAGGGTTACAGTTCTTC. It is translated as CASSRLGLQFF.

The chain has TRBV28 and TRBJ1-1; D is possibly TRBD1 (5 bases). Germline V lookup: CDR1 MDHEN, CDR2 SYDVKM. The ends were cut back, 6 bases at V and 1 base at J, with 18 bases in the middle. The CDR3 contains 16 residues. Written as DNA, the CDR3 is TGTGCCAGCAGCACCCCGTCCAGCGGACAGAACACTGAAGCTTTCTTT. Translating it yields CASSTPSSGQNTEAFF. Full variable domain (remainder filled in from reference TRBV28 and TRBJ1-1): DVKVTQSSRYLVKRTGEKVFLECVQDMDHENMFWYRQDPGLGLRLIYFSYDVKMKEKGDIPEGYSVSREKKERFSLILESASTNQTSMYLCASSTPSSGQNTEAFFGQGTRLTVV.

This clone has more than one count but fewer than ten. V and J are TRBV19 and TRBJ2-3; 7 bases are shared with TRBD2. J gave up 6 bases and V 3 bases, and 12 bases lay outside the gene matches. CDR3 length equals 16 residues. Looked up from germline, CDR1 is LNHDA and CDR2 is SQIVND (reference sequence). CDR3 protein: CASSIGVASGGDTQYF. The CDR3 coding sequence is TGTGCCAGTAGTATTGGAGTGGCTAGCGGTGGGGATACGCAGTATTTT.

The chain is built from TRBV7-6 and TRBJ2-1; D assignment may be TRBD1 or TRBD2 (5 bases each). Between the trimmed V and J ends, which lost 5 bases and 4 bases, there was a span of 15 bases. Looked up from germline, CDR1 is SGHVS and CDR2 is FNYEAQ. The CDR3 consists of 15 residues. The CDR3 coding sequence is TGTGCCAGCAGCCCGGAACGGGGCTATTACAATGAGCAGTTCTTC. Its translation is CASSPERGYYNEQFF.